This T cell receptor (beta chain) was recorded in a study of cytomegalovirus exposure and HLA in healthy donors. The table lists this clone with a few counts. V trimming: 6 bases; J trimming: 5 bases; junction bases outside the gene matches: 7. This CDR3 is built from 14 residues. Germline V gene sequence: CDR1 MNHEY, CDR2 SMNVEV (reference sequence). The primer mix had 60 Vbeta and 13 Jbeta primers. Only in-frame clones appear in the TCRdb table, and some are missing; sequencing was by immunoSEQ multiplex PCR. The sample yields fewer than 120,000 clones, over 60% seen once. This clonotype was sampled from an older woman in good health and CMV-seropositive. V usage is TRBV27 and J usage is TRBJ1-1; TRBD1 aligns across 9 bases. The specimen sequenced was PBMCs. For the CDR3, the DNA is TGTGCCAGCAGGGGACAGGGTCTATGGACTGAAGCTTTCTTT. Amino acids: CASRGQGLWTEAFF.